These T cell receptor beta chains were read from a single sample in a study of OX40 agonist ivuxolimab in advanced cancers. The method was immunoSEQ multiplex PCR; TCRdb's version includes in-frame clones alone and lacks a portion of them. This sample has roughly 76,000 clones, with about 85% found just once. This sample comprised CD4+ or CD8+ T cells sorted from blood, obtained in a trial of the OX40 agonist ivuxolimab. Source of these receptors: an adult with an advanced solid tumor such as melanoma, head and neck, liver or kidney cancer. Each CDR3 is given with its conserved first and last residue. A D gene is named only where the DNA matches it firmly. Part of the rows lack a size; the others show once, few, many or a class for expanded clones.

D gene	clone size	V gene	J gene	CDR3 protein	CDR3 DNA
.	once	TRBV7-9	TRBJ2-7	CASSPPKGDEQYF	TGTGCCAGCAGCCCTCCCAAAGGCGACGAGCAGTACTTC
.	few	TRBV18	TRBJ1-1	CASSNGVSDTEAFF	TGTGCCAGCTCAAACGGGGTCTCGGACACTGAAGCTTTCTTT
TRBD1	.	TRBV19	TRBJ1-2	CASSLTGAIYTF	TGTGCCAGTAGCCTGACAGGGGCCATCTACACCTTC
.	.	TRBV11-1	TRBJ2-7	CASSLLRGFDSYEQYF	TGTGCCAGCAGCTTGCTGAGGGGGTTCGACTCTTACGAGCAGTACTTC
TRBD1	.	TRBV18	TRBJ1-1	CASSPQGQWNTEAFF	TGTGCCAGCTCACCACAGGGACAGTGGAACACTGAAGCTTTCTTT
.	.	TRBV12-5	TRBJ2-1	CASGLVRMDSMNSPNEQFF	TGTGCTAGTGGTTTGGTACGGATGGACTCCATGAACTCCCCCAATGAGCAGTTCTTC
.	.	TRBV5-8	TRBJ2-5	CASSLLTGGETQYF	TGTGCCAGCAGCTTGTTAACAGGCGGGGAGACCCAGTACTTC
.	.	TRBV13	TRBJ1-5	CASSRGRDNQPQHF	TGTGCCAGCAGCCGCGGGAGGGACAATCAGCCCCAGCATTTT
.	.	TRBV6-1	TRBJ1-1	CASSGGEASAFF	TGTGCCAGCAGTGGAGGGGAAGCCTCGGCTTTCTTT
TRBD2	.	TRBV29-1	TRBJ2-1	CSVGALAGYNEQFF	TGCAGCGTTGGGGCACTAGCGGGATACAATGAGCAGTTCTTC